This T cell receptor beta chain was sequenced during a study of cytomegalovirus exposure and HLA in healthy donors. This clone was seen only a few times. Trimming removed 4 bases from V and 4 bases from J; junction bases left unmatched: 12. CDR1 and CDR2 from the germline V gene are ENHRY and SYGVKD. The length of the CDR3 is 17 residues. The PCR contained 60 Vbeta and 13 Jbeta primers. Some clones are missing from TCRdb's copy, which holds only in-frame ones; the method was immunoSEQ multiplex PCR. The sample carries 150,000 to 200,000 clones, more than 70% recorded once. V gene TRBV10-3 combines with J gene TRBJ1-5, with 8 nucleotides matching TRBD1. The TCR originated in a girl aged 10 to 17 in good health and CMV-seropositive. Specimen: PBMCs. CDR3: CAISGSSGQGGNQPQHF. The CDR3 DNA reads TGTGCCATCAGTGGGTCTTCCGGACAGGGAGGTAATCAGCCCCAGCATTTT.